This record looks at one T cell receptor (beta chain) sequence and its context. Its antigen is not known. The sample belongs to a study of breast tumors, draining lymph nodes, adjacent tissues. General study points: Tumor TCR diversity was below lymph nodes but above nontumor tissue. Data fit most tumor T cells coming from lymph node, expanding in tumor.

The junction had 5 bases not matched to a gene; V was cut back by 6 bases and J by 3 bases. The CDR3 consists of 14 residues. Germline V CDR1 and CDR2: SNHLY, FYNNEI. Each CDR3 protein is one row after TCRdb ran MiXCR on the multiplex PCR reads. The sample yields roughly 16,000 distinct CDR3 sequences, approximately 55% seen once. The material sequenced was tumor-adjacent breast tissue. This clonotype was sampled from a female donor with breast cancer. Some clones in this sample may be carry-over from other donors' samples. The chain recombines TRBV2 with TRBJ2-7; TRBD1 matches 10 bases. The CDR3 sequence is CASSRDRGCYEQYF. Here the CDR3 DNA reads TGTGCCAGCAGCCGGGACAGGGGCTGCTACGAGCAGTACTTC.